This passage covers 27 T cell receptor beta chains from one sample sequenced in a study of blood T cell repertoires in COVID-19. Repertoires were generated with immunoSEQ multiplex PCR, while TCRdb's copy carries only in-frame clones and drops some. In the table there are about 230,000 clones, over 70% of which are singletons. Sequencing was done on a sample of peripheral blood. The origin of the receptors is a woman aged 80 or older with acute or convalescent COVID-19.

The chain joins TRBV6-5 to TRBJ2-5; TRBD2 might be the D (5 bases). Germline CDR1 and CDR2: MNHEY and SVGAGI. The V gene lost 2 bases and the J gene lost 7 bases, with 14 bases spanning the gap. The CDR3 totals 14 residues. CDR3: CASSYRAGRWTQYF. The CDR3 region has the DNA TGTGCCAGCAGTTACAGGGCGGGCCGGTGGACCCAGTACTTC.

V usage is TRBV28 and J usage is TRBJ1-2; weak D call: TRBD1 (5 bases). Germline V gives CDR1 MDHEN, CDR2 SYDVKM. The CDR3 is 14 residues long. The ends were cut back, 4 bases at V and 8 bases at J, with 17 bases in the middle. CDR3 residues: CASSYNSGLSGYTF. CDR3 DNA: TGTGCCAGCAGTTACAATTCAGGGCTAAGCGGCTACACCTTC.

The gene calls are TRBV5-1 and TRBJ1-2, with D unclear. This CDR3 region has 14 residues. The V end lost 0 bases, the J end lost 2 bases, and 8 bases lay between the germline ends. Germline V gene data show CDR1 as SGHRS and CDR2 as YFSETQ. The CDR3 protein is CASSLVPGNYGYTF. Here the CDR3 DNA reads TGCGCCAGCAGCTTGGTTCCGGGAAACTATGGCTACACCTTC.

The chain employs TRBV27 and TRBJ1-5; TRBD1 matches at 12 bases. V was clipped by 5 bases and J by 5 bases; unmatched bases: 4. The CDR3 contains 15 residues. Per the germline V gene, CDR1 is MNHEY and CDR2 is SMNVEV (reference sequence). The CDR3 nucleotides read TGTGCCAGCAGTCCCGGGACAGGGGGCGATCAGCCCCAGCATTTT. Its protein is CASSPGTGGDQPQHF.

V gene TRBV2 combines with J gene TRBJ2-6; the match to TRBD2 covers 13 bases. The CDR3 contains 18 residues. Germline-derived CDR1 and CDR2 are SNHLY and FYNNEI. The V segment lost 4 bases and the J segment 0 bases; nucleotides outside the gene matches: 3. The CDR3 DNA reads as TGTGCCAGCAGTGGACTAGCGGGGGGACTCTCTGGGGCCAACGTCCTGACTTTC. It encodes CASSGLAGGLSGANVLTF. The complete variable domain, with remaining parts taken from reference TRBV2 and TRBJ2-6, reads EPEVTQTPSHQVTQMGQEVILRCVPISNHLYFYWYRQILGQKVEFLVSFYNNEISEKSEIFDDQFSVERPDGSNFTLKIRSTKLEDSAMYFCASSGLAGGLSGANVLTFGAGSRLTVL.

V usage is TRBV3-1 (or the pseudogene TRBV3-2) and J usage is TRBJ2-1, with a tentative D call TRBD1 (7 bases). The germline gives CDR1 LGHDT, CDR2 YNNKEL (reference sequence). The CDR3 runs to 18 residues. Trimming cost V 1 base and J 8 bases, with 24 bases left between them. CDR3 amino acids: CASSQVTASEGATDEQFF. Here the CDR3 DNA reads TGTGCCAGCAGCCAAGTGACGGCTAGCGAGGGGGCCACGGATGAGCAGTTCTTC.

The chain is built from TRBV25-1 and TRBJ1-2; 7 bases fit TRBD1. Germline V gene sequence: CDR1 MGHDK, CDR2 SYGVNS. CDR3 size: 15 residues. Trimming removed 4 bases from V and 11 bases from J; junction bases left unmatched: 16. The CDR3, as DNA: TGTGCCAGCAGTGGGGCCCGACAGGGCCCTATGAGATACACCTTC. Translating gives CASSGARQGPMRYTF.

This clone was observed a single time. This chain uses TRBV6-5 with TRBJ1-6; TRBD1 might be the D (5 bases). This CDR3 is built from 14 residues. The germline CDR1 and CDR2 sequences are MNHEY and SVGAGI. Trimming removed 8 bases at V and 4 bases at J, with 12 bases between. CDR3 coding DNA: TGTGCCAGCCCCCCGCCAGGGTATAATTCACCCCTCCACTTT. Its translation: CASPPPGYNSPLHF.

This clone has more than one count but fewer than ten. The V call is TRBV27, the J call TRBJ1-2, with TRBD1 matching 7 bases. Per germline, CDR1 MNHEY and CDR2 SMNVEV (reference sequence). V trimming: 8 bases; J trimming: 3 bases; junction bases outside the gene matches: 15. The CDR3 consists of 16 residues. The CDR3 DNA sequence: TGTGCCAGCGGGGTTTTAAGACAGGGTAGGGACTATGGCTACACCTTC. It codes for CASGVLRQGRDYGYTF.

The rearrangement links TRBV5-1 to TRBJ2-1; 10 nucleotides align to TRBD1. This CDR3 has 14 residues. In germline, CDR1 is SGHRS, CDR2 YFSETQ. V gave up 4 bases and J gave up 7 bases; unmatched junction bases: 5. Written as DNA, the CDR3 is TGCGCCAGCAGCAACGGACAGGGGGGGAATGAGCAGTTCTTC. It yields the protein CASSNGQGGNEQFF.

In its sample, this clone was seen a few times. This chain links TRBV30 with TRBJ2-7; maybe TRBD2 (6 bases). This CDR3 spans 16 amino acids. The V end lost 0 bases, the J end lost 3 bases, and 18 bases lay between the germline ends. Germline V gene sequence: CDR1 GTSNPN, CDR2 SVGIG (reference sequence). The CDR3 nucleotides read TGTGCCTGGAGTGTACGGGGATCCCTAGCGAACTACGAGCAGTACTTC. Translating it yields CAWSVRGSLANYEQYF.

The CDR3 region has the DNA TGTGCCAGCAACCCAGGGGAATATGGCTACACCTTC. Protein product: CASNPGEYGYTF. The chain uses TRBV6-2 or TRBV6-3 and TRBJ1-2, with a possible D match to TRBD1 (6 bases). Germline loops: CDR1 MNHEY, CDR2 SVGEGT. CDR3 length equals 12 residues. V was cut by 7 bases and J by 5 bases, with 11 bases left in between.

In this sample, this clone turned up a few times. The chain has TRBV14 and TRBJ1-2; D may be TRBD1 (5 bases). Germline values: CDR1 SGHDN, CDR2 FVKESK. The V end was cut by 1 base, the J end by 2 bases, with 11 bases between. CDR3 length: 15 residues. CDR3 protein: CASSQVGRANYGYTF. For the CDR3, the DNA is TGTGCCAGCAGCCAAGTTGGCAGGGCCAACTATGGCTACACCTTC.

This clone was recorded at least ten times. The chain joins TRBV5-1 to TRBJ2-3; D gene ambiguous. V was shortened by 4 bases and J by 4 bases, with 13 bases between the two germline ends. Germline CDR1 and CDR2: SGHRS and YFSETQ. The length of the CDR3 is 14 residues. As DNA, the CDR3 is TGCGCCAGCAGCACAGAAAGCTCTTCAGATACGCAGTATTTT. This encodes CASSTESSSDTQYF.

The chain employs TRBV3-1 (or the pseudogene TRBV3-2) and TRBJ1-2; D is perhaps TRBD1 (5 bases). V shed 4 bases and J shed 10 bases, with 19 bases lying between them. The germline V gene encodes CDR1 LGHDT and CDR2 YNNKEL (reference sequence). The length of the CDR3 is 14 residues. Written as DNA, the CDR3 is TGTGCCAGCAGCCGACCGGGACGGGGGGTTGTCTACACCTTC. It translates to CASSRPGRGVVYTF.

The chain has TRBV10-2 and TRBJ1-3; TRBD1 aligns across 9 bases. With V trimmed by 5 bases and J by 2 bases, 4 bases remained unmatched. This CDR3 has 15 amino acids. In germline, CDR1 is WSHSY, CDR2 SAAADI. The chain's CDR3 is CASSRGTGTGNTIYF. The CDR3 DNA is TGCGCCAGCAGTCGAGGGACAGGGACTGGAAACACCATATATTTT.

This chain uses TRBV6-5 with TRBJ2-5; TRBD2 matches 9 bases. CDR3 length: 15 residues. CDR1 and CDR2 (germline): MNHEY, SVGAGI. The V gene end was trimmed by 6 bases and the J gene end by 5 bases; junction bases not matched to a gene: 10. The CDR3 region has the DNA TGTGCCAGCAGCCTTAGCGGGGGCACCCTGGAGACCCAGTACTTC. Its translation is CASSLSGGTLETQYF.

The chain links TRBV15 to TRBJ2-5; D not resolved. The CDR3 is 14 amino acids. Germline V CDR1 and CDR2: LNHNV, YYDKDF (reference sequence). The V and J ends lost 1 base and 1 base respectively, with 7 bases between them. The CDR3 nucleotides are TGTGCCACCAGCAGAGGCGAGGTCCAAGAGACCCAGTACTTC. As protein: CATSRGEVQETQYF.

The rearrangement uses TRBV3-1 (or the pseudogene TRBV3-2) and TRBJ2-1; 9 bases line up with TRBD2. CDR3 length equals 15 residues. J lost 7 bases, V lost 6 bases, and 10 bases had no gene match. The germline V gene encodes CDR1 LGHDT and CDR2 YNNKEL (reference sequence). CDR3 sequence reads: CASSPGLATTNEQFF. Here the CDR3 DNA reads TGTGCCAGCAGTCCGGGACTAGCCACTACGAATGAGCAGTTCTTC.

V and J are TRBV3-1 (or the pseudogene TRBV3-2) and TRBJ2-6, with D possibly TRBD1 on 5 matching bases. V was shortened by 4 bases and J by 0 bases, with 7 bases between the two germline ends. The CDR3 is made up of 15 amino acids. Germline values: CDR1 LGHDT, CDR2 YNNKEL (reference sequence). The CDR3 sequence: CASSLDSSGANVLTF. The CDR3, as DNA: TGTGCCAGCAGCCTCGACAGCTCTGGGGCCAACGTCCTGACTTTC.

This sequence joins TRBV15 and TRBJ2-5, with 7 bases lining up with TRBD2. The junction had 6 bases not matched to a gene; V was cut back by 0 bases and J by 5 bases. Germline CDR1 is LNHNV and CDR2 is YYDKDF (reference sequence). The CDR3 loop spans 15 amino acids. CDR3 loop: CATSRDATSAETQYF. The CDR3 coding sequence is TGTGCCACCAGCAGAGATGCAACTAGCGCGGAGACCCAGTACTTC.

This clone was observed once. The chain employs TRBV19 and TRBJ1-5; 11 bases agree with TRBD1. The CDR3 spans 18 residues. CDR1 LNHDA and CDR2 SQIVND come from the germline V gene (reference sequence). J lost 0 bases, V lost 5 bases, and 9 bases had no gene match. The CDR3 nucleotides read TGTGCCAGTAGTCAGGACAGGGGGCCGTGGCATAGCAATCAGCCCCAGCATTTT. Its protein product is CASSQDRGPWHSNQPQHF.

V usage is TRBV20-1 and J usage is TRBJ1-5; D remains unclear. CDR1 and CDR2 (germline): DFQATT, SNEGSKA (reference sequence). The CDR3 is 12 amino acids. Trimming took 5 bases from V and 4 from J, leaving 9 bases between them. The CDR3 loop reads CSARDTNQPQHF. CDR3 in DNA: TGCAGTGCTCGTGACACAAATCAGCCCCAGCATTTT.

This clone was detected many times. V gene TRBV18 combines with J gene TRBJ2-2, with 12 bases matching TRBD2. V dropped 3 bases and J dropped 0; count of bases not matched to a gene: 5. Per germline, CDR1 KGHSH and CDR2 LQKENI. This CDR3 is built from 18 residues. CDR3 protein: CASSPTTSGGPNTGELFF. The DNA for the CDR3 is TGTGCCAGCTCACCCACCACTAGCGGGGGGCCGAACACCGGGGAGCTGTTTTTT.

The rearrangement links TRBV19 to TRBJ2-7; 9 bases match TRBD1. CDR1 and CDR2 (germline): LNHDA, SQIVND (reference sequence). V gave up 6 bases and J gave up 5 bases; unmatched junction bases: 11. The CDR3 covers 15 residues. This chain's CDR3 is CASSQTGGVLDEQYF. In nucleotides, the CDR3 is TGTGCCAGTAGCCAAACAGGGGGCGTTCTCGACGAGCAGTACTTC. Looking up the rest from reference TRBV19 and TRBJ2-7 gives the full variable domain: DGGITQSPKYLFRKEGQNVTLSCEQNLNHDAMYWYRQDPGQGLRLIYYSQIVNDFQKGDIAEGYSVSREKKESFPLTVTSAQKNPTAFYLCASSQTGGVLDEQYFGPGTRLTVT.

The V and J genes are TRBV19 and TRBJ2-1, with TRBD1 matching 7 bases. Germline V gene data show CDR1 as LNHDA and CDR2 as SQIVND (reference sequence). Losses at the gene ends were 4 bases for V and 4 bases for J; bases not matched to a gene: 4. The CDR3 length is 14 residues. For the CDR3, the DNA is TGTGCCAGTAGTAAAAGACAGGGTTACAATGAGCAGTTCTTC. It encodes CASSKRQGYNEQFF.

This clone was detected a few times. The rearrangement links TRBV3-1 (or the pseudogene TRBV3-2) to TRBJ1-1; 10 bases line up with TRBD1. The CDR3 spans 15 residues. J was trimmed by 5 bases and V by 4 bases; bases with no gene match: 7. Per germline, CDR1 LGHDT and CDR2 YNNKEL (reference sequence). The CDR3: CASSPGDRGLTEAFF. As DNA, the CDR3 is TGTGCCAGCAGCCCGGGCGACAGGGGGCTTACTGAAGCTTTCTTT.